This TCR beta chain was captured by sequencing in a study of human T cells and chemical hapten exposure. The V gene lost 4 bases and the J gene lost 5 bases, with 11 bases spanning the gap. The length of the CDR3 is 12 residues. CDR1 is SQVTM, CDR2 ANQGSEA, per germline. This clonotype occurred a few times. Time point here: patch test 3, about 24 weeks after DPC sensitization. The treatment is: therapeutic diphenylcyclopropenone sensitization with weekly scalp DPC. Library construction involved attaching unique molecular identifiers to individual cDNA molecules, which allowed quantitative, reproducible TCR counting. TCRdb independently ran MiXCR on the RACE reads; one entry per CDR3 protein. This sample has 90,000 to 140,000 distinct CDR3 sequences; roughly a third occur once, and the top ten carry about 2.7%.

This TCR was sampled from a man between 40 and 49 years old with alopecia areata. Some clones in this sample may be carry-over from other donors' samples. Source: whole blood, taken in connection with sensitization to the hapten diphenylcyclopropenone (DPC). The chain employs TRBV29-1 and TRBJ1-2, with D hard to call. In DNA, the CDR3 is TGCAGCGTTGGCGAGGGAGATTATGGCTACACCTTC. Protein: CSVGEGDYGYTF. The full variable domain, rest sourced from reference TRBV29-1 and TRBJ1-2, is SAVISQKPSRDICQRGTSLTIQCQVDSQVTMMFWYRQQPGQSLTLIATANQGSEATYESGFVIDKFPISRPNLTFSTLTVSNMSPEDSSIYLCSVGEGDYGYTFGSGTRLTVV.